One sample yielded the 3 T cell receptor beta chains listed below, sequenced in a study of T cell changes during pregnancy in multiple sclerosis. TCRdb keeps only in-frame clones here, not all; method: immunoSEQ multiplex PCR. This sample has some 130,000 clones; 90% to 96% occur once, and the top ten carry approximately 0.45%. Sequenced here: peripheral blood, sampled after pregnancy. The receptors derive from a female donor with multiple sclerosis, enrolled in a pregnancy study.

This chain uses TRBV2 with TRBJ2-6; perhaps TRBD2 as D (6 bases). CDR3 length equals 20 residues. Germline values: CDR1 SNHLY, CDR2 FYNNEI. Trimming left V 3 bases short and J 0 bases short, with 21 bases between. The chain's CDR3 is CASSEVYRTIQSSGANVLTF. CDR3 DNA sequence: TGTGCCAGCAGTGAGGTATATCGGACTATCCAGAGCTCTGGGGCCAACGTCCTGACTTTC.

The chain couples TRBV7-9 to TRBJ2-7; 9 bases are shared with TRBD2. CDR3 length equals 16 residues. Germline V lookup: CDR1 SEHNR, CDR2 FQNEAQ (reference sequence). The J segment lost 2 bases and the V segment lost 4 bases, leaving 9 bases of the junction unmatched. This CDR3 reads CASSSSGREGAYEQYF. The CDR3 DNA reads TGTGCCAGCAGCTCGTCCGGGCGGGAGGGCGCCTACGAGCAGTACTTC.

Written as DNA, the CDR3 is TGTGCCAGCAGTCAACCCTCCGGGACAGAGATTTACAATGAGCAGTTCTTC. Amino acid sequence: CASSQPSGTEIYNEQFF. The chain combines TRBV28 with TRBJ2-1; 7 positions match TRBD1. The V gene end was trimmed by 5 bases and the J gene end by 4 bases; junction bases not matched to a gene: 14. This CDR3 is 17 amino acids long. Looked up from germline, CDR1 is MDHEN and CDR2 is SYDVKM. Combining the CDR3 with reference TRBV28 and TRBJ2-1 gives the whole variable domain DVKVTQSSRYLVKRTGEKVFLECVQDMDHENMFWYRQDPGLGLRLIYFSYDVKMKEKGDIPEGYSVSREKKERFSLILESASTNQTSMYLCASSQPSGTEIYNEQFFGPGTRLTVL.